The rows below give T cell receptor beta chains drawn from one sample of a study of T cells in Graves' hyperthyroidism and ophthalmopathy. TCRdb re-called the multiplex PCR reads with MiXCR, one entry per CDR3 protein. Found here are about 350,000 distinct CDR3 sequences, 15% to 20% of them singletons; the top ten hold around a sixth. The sample taken for sequencing was blood. The receptor set was obtained from a middle-aged woman with Graves' ophthalmopathy. Both conserved end residues are part of each CDR3. Each record gives: D gene, J gene, V gene, CDR3 length, clone size, CDR3 protein, CDR3 DNA. A D gene is named only where the DNA matches it firmly. Expanded clones are given a class, and other clones once, few, many or no size at all.

D: TRBD2
J: TRBJ2-7
V: TRBV5-1
length: 15
size: many
CDR3: CASSLTPGTNYEQYF
DNA: TGCGCCAGCAGCTTAACCCCCGGGACTAACTACGAGCAGTACTTC

D: TRBD1
J: TRBJ2-7
V: TRBV15
length: 15
size: many
CDR3: CATSRGGTVSYEQYF
DNA: TGTGCCACCAGCAGAGGGGGGACAGTCTCCTACGAGCAGTACTTC

D: -
J: TRBJ2-7
V: TRBV2
length: 16
size: -
CDR3: CASSEGGGLVFYEQYF
DNA: TGTGCCAGCAGTGAAGGTGGGGGCCTAGTTTTCTACGAGCAGTACTTC

D: TRBD1
J: TRBJ2-7
V: TRBV7-3
length: 13
size: many
CDR3: CASSSIPGGEQYF
DNA: TGTGCCAGCAGCTCTATTCCAGGGGGCGAGCAGTACTTC

D: -
J: TRBJ2-2
V: TRBV12-3/TRBV12-4
length: 15
size: many
CDR3: CASRLLTGNTGELFF
DNA: TGTGCCAGCAGGCTGTTGACAGGGAACACCGGGGAGCTGTTTTTT

D: -
J: TRBJ2-3
V: TRBV6-5
length: 15
size: many
CDR3: CASSYPQGSGDTQYF
DNA: TGTGCCAGCAGTTACCCCCAGGGGTCTGGGGATACGCAGTATTTT

D: TRBD2
J: TRBJ2-7
V: TRBV4-3
length: 14
size: many
CDR3: CASSQLAGSYEQYF
DNA: TGCGCCAGCAGCCAACTAGCGGGCTCCTACGAGCAGTACTTC

D: -
J: TRBJ1-5
V: TRBV30
length: 14
size: many
CDR3: CAWSPGWDNQPQHF
DNA: TGTGCCTGGAGTCCCGGTTGGGACAATCAGCCCCAGCATTTT

D: TRBD2
J: TRBJ2-5
V: TRBV20-1
length: 13
size: many
CDR3: CSAQTAGQETQYF
DNA: TGCAGTGCCCAAACAGCGGGACAAGAGACCCAGTACTTC

D: -
J: TRBJ1-1
V: TRBV2
length: 15
size: many
CDR3: CASTNRPGWFTEAFF
DNA: TGTGCCAGCACAAACCGACCGGGTTGGTTTACTGAAGCTTTCTTT

D: -
J: TRBJ2-7
V: TRBV28
length: 15
size: many
CDR3: CASSPGRLKAGEQYF
DNA: TGTGCCAGCAGTCCCGGGCGGCTAAAGGCAGGCGAGCAGTACTTC

D: -
J: TRBJ1-2
V: TRBV7-9
length: 13
size: many
CDR3: CASGGEGLYGYTF
DNA: TGTGCCAGCGGGGGGGAGGGGCTCTATGGCTACACCTTC

D: TRBD1
J: TRBJ2-5
V: TRBV11-1
length: 19
size: -
CDR3: CASSPPLDKGQGLSETQYF
DNA: TGTGCCAGCAGCCCCCCGTTGGATAAGGGACAGGGTTTATCAGAGACCCAGTACTTC

D: -
J: TRBJ2-4
V: TRBV28
length: 16
size: -
CDR3: CASSSTGAEAKNIQYF
DNA: TGTGCCAGCAGTTCAACCGGGGCGGAGGCCAAAAACATTCAGTACTTC

D: TRBD1
J: TRBJ2-7
V: TRBV9
length: 15
size: many
CDR3: CASSPRTGDGDEQYF
DNA: TGTGCCAGCAGCCCCAGGACAGGGGACGGCGACGAGCAGTACTTC

D: -
J: TRBJ1-4
V: TRBV4-1
length: 14
size: many
CDR3: CASSLRNSNEKLFF
DNA: TGCGCCAGCAGCCTAAGAAACAGTAATGAAAAACTGTTTTTT

D: TRBD2
J: TRBJ2-7
V: TRBV27
length: 15
size: many
CDR3: CASSTYSGSLDEQYF
DNA: TGTGCCAGCAGTACCTATAGCGGGAGCTTGGACGAGCAGTACTTC

D: -
J: TRBJ2-7
V: TRBV11-2
length: 15
size: many
CDR3: CASSFLRDKAYEQYF
DNA: TGTGCCAGCAGCTTCCTCCGGGACAAAGCCTACGAGCAGTACTTC

D: -
J: TRBJ1-5
V: TRBV28
length: 12
size: many
CDR3: CASRLEVQPQHF
DNA: TGTGCCAGCAGGCTGGAAGTGCAGCCCCAGCATTTT